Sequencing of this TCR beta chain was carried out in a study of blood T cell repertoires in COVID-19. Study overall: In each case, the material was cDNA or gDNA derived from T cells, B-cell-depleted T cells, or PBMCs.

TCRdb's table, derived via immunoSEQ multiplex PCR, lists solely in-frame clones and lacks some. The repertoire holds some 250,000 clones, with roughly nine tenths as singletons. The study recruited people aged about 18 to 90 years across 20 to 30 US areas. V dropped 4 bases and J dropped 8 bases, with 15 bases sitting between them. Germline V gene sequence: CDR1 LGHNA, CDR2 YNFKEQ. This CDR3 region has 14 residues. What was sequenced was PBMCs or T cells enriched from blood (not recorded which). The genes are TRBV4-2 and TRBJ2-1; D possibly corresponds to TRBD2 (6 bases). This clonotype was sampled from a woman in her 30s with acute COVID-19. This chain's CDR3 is CASSLQTSKDEQFF. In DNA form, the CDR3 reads TGTGCCAGCAGCCTCCAGACTAGTAAAGATGAGCAGTTCTTC.